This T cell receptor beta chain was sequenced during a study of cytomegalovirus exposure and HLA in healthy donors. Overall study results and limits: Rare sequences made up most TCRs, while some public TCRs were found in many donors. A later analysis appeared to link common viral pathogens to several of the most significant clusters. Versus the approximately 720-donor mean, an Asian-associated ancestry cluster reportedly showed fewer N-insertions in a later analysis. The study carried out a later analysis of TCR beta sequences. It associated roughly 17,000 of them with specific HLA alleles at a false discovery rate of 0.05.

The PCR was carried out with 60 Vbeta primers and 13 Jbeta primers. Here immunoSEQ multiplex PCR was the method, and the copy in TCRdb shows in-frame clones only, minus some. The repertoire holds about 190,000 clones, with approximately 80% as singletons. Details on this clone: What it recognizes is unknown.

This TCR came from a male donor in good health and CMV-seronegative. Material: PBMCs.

CDR3 amino acids: CASSRTSYGIQYF. Here the CDR3 DNA reads TGTGCCAGCAGCCGCACCTCCTATGGCATTCAGTACTTC. The chain has TRBV28 and TRBJ2-4; D unclear. Trimming removed 6 bases at V and 9 bases at J, with 15 bases between. Per the germline V gene, CDR1 is MDHEN and CDR2 is SYDVKM. The CDR3 is 13 amino acids. Full variable domain (rest looked up from reference TRBV28 and TRBJ2-4): DVKVTQSSRYLVKRTGEKVFLECVQDMDHENMFWYRQDPGLGLRLIYFSYDVKMKEKGDIPEGYSVSREKKERFSLILESASTNQTSMYLCASSRTSYGIQYFGAGTRLSVL.